The 12 T cell receptor beta chains below were found in one sample sequenced in a study of Ad26.COV2.S vaccination and SARS-CoV-2 variants. Treatment noted: roughly 20 received Ad26.COV2.S at low or high dose, single or two shots; a few received placebo; per-sample allocation not given. Repertoires come from day 63 after the first vaccine or placebo injection. The table came from immunoSEQ multiplex PCR; TCRdb's copy has only in-frame clones and leaves some out. The sample carries about 410,000 clones, over 75% recorded once. Sequencing used peripheral blood, obtained in a trial of Ad26.COV2.S vaccine versus placebo. The receptors originated from a person between 18 and 60 years old who received the Ad26.COV2.S COVID-19 vaccine or a placebo.

This chain links TRBV5-4 with TRBJ1-6; D is perhaps TRBD1 (6 bases). The CDR3 has 16 amino acids. Deletions cut 0 bases from V and 6 bases from J, with 13 bases between. Germline CDR1 is SGHNT and CDR2 is YYREEE (reference sequence). The CDR3 nucleotides are TGTGCCAGCAGCTTGGATACGACAGGACTTAATTCACCCCTCCACTTT. This gives the protein CASSLDTTGLNSPLHF. Looking up the rest from reference TRBV5-4 and TRBJ1-6 gives the full variable domain: ETGVTQSPTHLIKTRGQQVTLRCSSQSGHNTVSWYQQALGQGPQFIFQYYREEENGRGNFPPRFSGLQFPNYSSELNVNALELDDSALYLCASSLDTTGLNSPLHFGNGTRLTVT.

This clone has only one observation. The chain recombines TRBV5-8 with TRBJ2-1; a possible D gene is TRBD2 (6 bases). CDR1 is SGHTS and CDR2 is YDEGEE in the germline V gene. The CDR3 loop spans 16 amino acids. Deletions cut 7 bases from V and 4 bases from J, with 21 bases between. The CDR3 DNA is TGTGCCAGCGACCCGCGGGGACTGGAGAGATACAATGAGCAGTTCTTC. This codes for CASDPRGLERYNEQFF.

V is TRBV4-2 and J is TRBJ2-1; D is ambiguous. CDR3 length equals 17 residues. The germline CDR1 and CDR2 sequences are LGHNA and YNFKEQ. The V gene lost 4 bases and the J gene lost 6 bases, with 22 bases spanning the gap. The CDR3 DNA sequence: TGTGCCAGCAGCCGCAGCCTGGTGGTCGATCCAGGCAATGAGCAGTTCTTC. The encoded protein is CASSRSLVVDPGNEQFF.

The chain recombines TRBV27 with TRBJ1-1, with 7 bases lining up with TRBD1. The germline V gene encodes CDR1 MNHEY and CDR2 SMNVEV (reference sequence). Germline trimming cut 2 bases from V and 2 bases from J; bases unmatched to any gene: 17. The CDR3 contains 19 residues. The CDR3: CASSLGRGRVEFKNTEAFF. The CDR3 bases are TGTGCCAGCAGTTTAGGGAGGGGGCGCGTTGAATTTAAAAACACTGAAGCTTTCTTT.

The chain joins TRBV6-2 or TRBV6-3 to TRBJ2-7, with D possibly being TRBD1 or TRBD2 (7 bases each). This CDR3 has 14 amino acids. Trimming took off 6 bases at V and 4 bases at J, with 16 bases between the two ends. In germline, CDR1 is MNHEY, CDR2 SVGEGT. CDR3 sequence reads: CASSRGWREYEQYF. Here the CDR3 DNA reads TGTGCCAGCAGCAGGGGGTGGCGGGAGTACGAGCAGTACTTC.

This chain uses TRBV7-9 with TRBJ2-7, with a possible D match to TRBD1 (6 bases). Germline V gene sequence: CDR1 SEHNR, CDR2 FQNEAQ (reference sequence). This CDR3 has 13 residues. The V end lost 5 bases, the J end lost 9 bases, and 17 bases lay between the germline ends. CDR3 in DNA: TGTGCCAGCAGCGAAAGCAGGGGAAAGGGGCAGTACTTC. It encodes CASSESRGKGQYF.

The CDR3 sequence: CASSPLGRDLHF. In nucleotides, the CDR3 is TGTGCCAGCAGTCCCCTCGGGAGAGACCTCCACTTT. This chain joins TRBV6-5 and TRBJ1-6; D unresolved. Germline V gene sequence: CDR1 MNHEY, CDR2 SVGAGI. The CDR3 has 12 amino acids. Trimming shortened V by 5 bases and J by 15 bases, and 14 bases separated the two germline ends.

For the CDR3, the DNA is TGTGCCAGCAGCTTAGCGGCCGGCTCTGGAAACACCATATATTTT. It translates to CASSLAAGSGNTIYF. The chain recombines TRBV7-9 with TRBJ1-3, with D unclear. The length of the CDR3 is 15 residues. In germline, CDR1 is SEHNR, CDR2 FQNEAQ (reference sequence). The V end lost 0 bases, the J end lost 0 bases, and 6 bases lay between the germline ends.

The chain uses TRBV7-2 and TRBJ1-5; unclear D gene. V was shortened by 4 bases and J by 0 bases, with 4 bases between the two germline ends. This CDR3 region has 13 residues. Germline CDR1 and CDR2: SGHTA and FQGNSA. The CDR3, as DNA: TGTGCCAGCAGCTCTTATAGCAATCAGCCCCAGCATTTT. This codes for CASSSYSNQPQHF.

The rearrangement links TRBV5-1 to TRBJ2-1; 9 positions match TRBD2. The trim removed 0 bases at V and 7 bases at J, leaving 5 bases unmatched. The CDR3 totals 15 residues. The V gene's germline CDR1 is SGHRS and CDR2 YFSETQ. As DNA, the CDR3 is TGCGCCAGCAGCTTGGTTGCGCGGGAGGGGAATGAGCAGTTCTTC. This sequence encodes CASSLVAREGNEQFF.

This sequence joins TRBV2 and TRBJ1-5; 9 nucleotides align to TRBD1. Unmatched junction bases numbered 3, after V lost 4 bases and J lost 2 bases. Per the germline V gene, CDR1 is SNHLY and CDR2 is FYNNEI. This CDR3 region has 15 residues. CDR3 DNA sequence: TGTGCCAGCAGTGCGGACAGGGGTGGCAATCAGCCCCAGCATTTT. Translated, it gives CASSADRGGNQPQHF.

CDR3 region: CASSLSMAGSSKNIQYF. In nucleotides, the CDR3 is TGTGCCAGCAGTTTATCGATGGCGGGGAGCTCCAAAAACATTCAGTACTTC. The chain is built from TRBV27 and TRBJ2-4, with D possibly being TRBD2 (6 bases). CDR1 MNHEY and CDR2 SMNVEV come from the germline V gene (reference sequence). This CDR3 spans 17 amino acids. Trimming took 0 bases from V and 2 from J, leaving 14 bases between them.